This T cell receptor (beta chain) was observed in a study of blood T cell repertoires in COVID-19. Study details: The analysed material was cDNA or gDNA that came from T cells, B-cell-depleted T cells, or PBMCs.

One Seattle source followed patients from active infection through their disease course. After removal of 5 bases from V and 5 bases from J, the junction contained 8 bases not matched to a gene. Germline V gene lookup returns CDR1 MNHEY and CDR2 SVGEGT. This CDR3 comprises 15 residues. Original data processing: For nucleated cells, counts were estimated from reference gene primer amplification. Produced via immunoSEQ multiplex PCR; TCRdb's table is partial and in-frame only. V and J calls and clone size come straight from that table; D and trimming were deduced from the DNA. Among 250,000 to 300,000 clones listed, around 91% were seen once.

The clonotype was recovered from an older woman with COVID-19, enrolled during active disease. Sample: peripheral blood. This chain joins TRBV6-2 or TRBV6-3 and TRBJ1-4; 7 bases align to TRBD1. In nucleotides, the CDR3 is TGTGCCAGCAGTACTCGGGACAGAGAGAATGAAAAACTGTTTTTT. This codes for CASSTRDRENEKLFF.